The sample holds many counts of the clone carrying this TCR beta chain. These data belong to a study of CD8 T cells in ankylosing spondylitis. With 6 bases clipped from V and 4 bases from J, the junction kept 3 bases outside the gene matches. The CDR3 runs to 14 residues. In germline, CDR1 is DFQATT, CDR2 SNEGSKA (reference sequence). MiXCR, applied by TCRdb to the 5' RACE reads, yields one record per CDR3 protein. The table lists approximately 90,000 distinct CDR3 sequences, about 7.7% of them singletons. The TCR comes from a male donor with ankylosing spondylitis or in good health (not recorded which). Sequencing was performed on blood, either unsorted or a sorted T cell fraction (not recorded which). The chain is built from TRBV20-1 and TRBJ2-3; 14 bases map to TRBD2. CDR3 protein: CSATGLAGADTQYF. The CDR3, as DNA: TGCAGTGCGACGGGACTAGCGGGGGCAGATACGCAGTATTTT.